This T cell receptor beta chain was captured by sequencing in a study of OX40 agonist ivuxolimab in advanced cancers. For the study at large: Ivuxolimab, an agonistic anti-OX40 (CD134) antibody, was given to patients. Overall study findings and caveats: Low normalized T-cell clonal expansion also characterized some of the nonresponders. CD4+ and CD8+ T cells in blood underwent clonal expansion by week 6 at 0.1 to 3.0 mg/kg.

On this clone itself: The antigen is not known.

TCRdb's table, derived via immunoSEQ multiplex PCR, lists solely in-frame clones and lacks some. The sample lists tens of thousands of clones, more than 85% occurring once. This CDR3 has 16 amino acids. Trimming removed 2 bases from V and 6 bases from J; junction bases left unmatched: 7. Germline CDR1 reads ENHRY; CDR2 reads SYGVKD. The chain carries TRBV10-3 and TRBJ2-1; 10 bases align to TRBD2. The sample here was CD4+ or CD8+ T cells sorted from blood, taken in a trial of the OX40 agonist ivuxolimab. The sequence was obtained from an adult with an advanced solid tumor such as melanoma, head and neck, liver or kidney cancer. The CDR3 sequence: CAISEPPGTSVNEQFF. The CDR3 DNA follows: TGTGCCATCAGTGAGCCCCCCGGGACTAGCGTCAATGAGCAGTTCTTC.